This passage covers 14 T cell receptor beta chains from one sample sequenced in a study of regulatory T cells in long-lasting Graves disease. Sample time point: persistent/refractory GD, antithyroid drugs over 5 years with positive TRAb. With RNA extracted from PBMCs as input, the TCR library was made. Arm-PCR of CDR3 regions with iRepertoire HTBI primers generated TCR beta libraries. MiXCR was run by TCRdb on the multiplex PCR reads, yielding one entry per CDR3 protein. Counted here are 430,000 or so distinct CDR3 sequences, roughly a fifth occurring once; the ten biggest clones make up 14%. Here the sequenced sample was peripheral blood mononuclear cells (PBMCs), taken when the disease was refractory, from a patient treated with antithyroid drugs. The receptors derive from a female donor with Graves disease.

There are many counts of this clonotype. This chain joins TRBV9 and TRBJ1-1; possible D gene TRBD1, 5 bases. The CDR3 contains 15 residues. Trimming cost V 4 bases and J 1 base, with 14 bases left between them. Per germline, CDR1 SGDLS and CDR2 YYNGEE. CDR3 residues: CASSSVVGENTEAFF. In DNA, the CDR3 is TGTGCCAGCAGCTCAGTTGTGGGGGAGAACACTGAAGCTTTCTTT.

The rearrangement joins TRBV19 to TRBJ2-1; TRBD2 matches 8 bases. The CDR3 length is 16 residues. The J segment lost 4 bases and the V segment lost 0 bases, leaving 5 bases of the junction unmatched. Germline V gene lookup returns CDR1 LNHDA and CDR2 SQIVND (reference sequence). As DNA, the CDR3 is TGTGCCAGTAGTATAGATGGGACTAGTACTTACAATGAGCAGTTCTTC. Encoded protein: CASSIDGTSTYNEQFF.

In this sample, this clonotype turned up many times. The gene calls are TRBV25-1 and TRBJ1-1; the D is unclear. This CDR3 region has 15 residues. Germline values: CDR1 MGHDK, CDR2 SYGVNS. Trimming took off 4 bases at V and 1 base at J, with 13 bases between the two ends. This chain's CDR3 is CASSGVRIGNTEAFF. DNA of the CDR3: TGTGCCAGCAGTGGAGTAAGGATCGGGAACACTGAAGCTTTCTTT.

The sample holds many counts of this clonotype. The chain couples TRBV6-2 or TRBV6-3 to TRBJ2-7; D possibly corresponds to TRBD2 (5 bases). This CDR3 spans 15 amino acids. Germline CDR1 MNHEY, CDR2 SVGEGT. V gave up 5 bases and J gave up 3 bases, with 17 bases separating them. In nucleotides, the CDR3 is TGTGCCAGCAGTGAAAAGGGAAGCGGACTCTACGAGCAGTACTTC. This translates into CASSEKGSGLYEQYF.

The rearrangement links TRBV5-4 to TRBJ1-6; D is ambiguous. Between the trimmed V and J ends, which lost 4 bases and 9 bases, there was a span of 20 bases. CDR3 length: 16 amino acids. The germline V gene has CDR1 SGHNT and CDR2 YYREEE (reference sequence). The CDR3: CASSHGPDKLGSPLHF. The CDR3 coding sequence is TGTGCCAGCAGCCATGGGCCAGACAAATTGGGTTCACCCCTCCACTTT.

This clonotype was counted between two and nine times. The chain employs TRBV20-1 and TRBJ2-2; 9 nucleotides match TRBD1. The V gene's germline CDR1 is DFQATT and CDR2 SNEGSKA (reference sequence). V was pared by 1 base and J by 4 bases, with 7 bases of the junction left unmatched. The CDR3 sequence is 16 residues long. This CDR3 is CSARATGGAGTGELFF. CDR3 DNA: TGCAGTGCTAGAGCTACAGGGGGCGCCGGCACCGGGGAGCTGTTTTTT.

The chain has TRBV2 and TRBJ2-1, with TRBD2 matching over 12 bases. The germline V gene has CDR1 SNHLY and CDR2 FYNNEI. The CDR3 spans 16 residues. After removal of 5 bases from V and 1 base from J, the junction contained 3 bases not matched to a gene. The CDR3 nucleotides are TGTGCCAGCAGTACTAGCGGGAGGTTGTCCTACAATGAGCAGTTCTTC. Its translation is CASSTSGRLSYNEQFF.

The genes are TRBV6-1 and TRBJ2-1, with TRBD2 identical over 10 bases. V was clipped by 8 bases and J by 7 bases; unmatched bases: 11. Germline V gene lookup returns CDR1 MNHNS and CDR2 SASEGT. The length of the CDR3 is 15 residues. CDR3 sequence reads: CASSAASGRLNEQFF. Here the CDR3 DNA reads TGTGCCAGCTCAGCGGCTAGCGGGAGATTGAATGAGCAGTTCTTC.

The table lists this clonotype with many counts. The CDR3, as DNA: TGTGCCTGGAAGGGGGACACGAGGGGCTACACCTTC. Translating gives CAWKGDTRGYTF. The V gene is TRBV30, the J gene TRBJ1-2, with D possibly TRBD1 on 6 matching bases. The CDR3 is 12 amino acids. CDR1 GTSNPN and CDR2 SVGIG come from the germline V gene (reference sequence). V shed 4 bases and J shed 8 bases, with 14 bases lying between them.

CDR3 region: CASSLLGDEQFF. CDR3 DNA sequence: TGTGCCAGCAGTTTATTAGGGGATGAGCAGTTCTTC. V and J are TRBV27 and TRBJ2-1; maybe TRBD1 (5 bases). V was cut by 1 base and J by 8 bases, with 6 bases left in between. In germline, CDR1 is MNHEY, CDR2 SMNVEV (reference sequence). The CDR3 is 12 amino acids.

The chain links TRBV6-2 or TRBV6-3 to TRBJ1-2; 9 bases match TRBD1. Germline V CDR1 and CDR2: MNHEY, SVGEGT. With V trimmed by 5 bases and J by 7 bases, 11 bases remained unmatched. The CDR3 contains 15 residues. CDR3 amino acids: CASSPGDRASRGYTF. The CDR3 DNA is TGTGCCAGCAGTCCGGGGGACAGGGCCTCTCGTGGCTACACCTTC.

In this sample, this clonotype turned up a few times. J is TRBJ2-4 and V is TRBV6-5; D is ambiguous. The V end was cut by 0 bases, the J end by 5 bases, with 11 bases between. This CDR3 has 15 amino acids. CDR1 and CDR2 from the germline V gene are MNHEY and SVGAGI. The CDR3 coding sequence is TGTGCCAGCAGTTACTCGGTTTTGACGGAAAACATTCAGTACTTC. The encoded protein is CASSYSVLTENIQYF.

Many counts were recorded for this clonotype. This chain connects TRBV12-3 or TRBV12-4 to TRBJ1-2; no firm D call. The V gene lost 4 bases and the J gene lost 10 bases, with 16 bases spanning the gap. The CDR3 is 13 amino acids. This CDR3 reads CASSSAVKANYTF. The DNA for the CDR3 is TGTGCCAGCAGTTCCGCCGTGAAGGCCAACTACACCTTC.

The CDR3 DNA follows: TGTGCCAGCACCCCCGGGTTCTCCTACAATGAGCAGTTCTTC. Translated, it gives CASTPGFSYNEQFF. This chain connects TRBV12-3 or TRBV12-4 to TRBJ2-1, with D unclear. CDR3 length equals 14 residues. V shed 7 bases and J shed 0 bases, with 10 bases lying between them.